This T cell receptor (beta chain) was documented in a study of CD8 T cells in Susac syndrome. As for the study in general: Blood was drawn from patients with Susac syndrome. At that point, they were therapy-naive, on corticosteroids, or on intravenous immunoglobulin alone.

The CDR3 is made up of 14 amino acids. CDR1 SQVTM and CDR2 ANQGSEA come from the germline V gene. V was pared by 3 bases and J by 0 bases, with 11 bases between. RNA, at 0.5 to 1 ug, was reverse transcribed with random hexamers. Multiplex PCR with immunoSEQ amplified the TCR beta CDR3 across 54 Vbeta and 13 Jbeta. Each CDR3 protein gets one entry after TCRdb re-called the immunoSEQ multiplex PCR reads with MiXCR. The repertoire has over 150,000 distinct CDR3 sequences, over 90% of them found once; the top ten carry 0.09% to 0.1%. The chain employs TRBV29-1 and TRBJ1-1; TRBD1 is a possible D gene (5 bases). Sequencing was performed on CD4+ T cells from PBMCs. The sequence was collected from a human donor with Susac syndrome. CDR3 nucleotides: TGCAGCGTTGAGGCCGGGGGTATGAACACTGAAGCTTTCTTT. Amino acids: CSVEAGGMNTEAFF.